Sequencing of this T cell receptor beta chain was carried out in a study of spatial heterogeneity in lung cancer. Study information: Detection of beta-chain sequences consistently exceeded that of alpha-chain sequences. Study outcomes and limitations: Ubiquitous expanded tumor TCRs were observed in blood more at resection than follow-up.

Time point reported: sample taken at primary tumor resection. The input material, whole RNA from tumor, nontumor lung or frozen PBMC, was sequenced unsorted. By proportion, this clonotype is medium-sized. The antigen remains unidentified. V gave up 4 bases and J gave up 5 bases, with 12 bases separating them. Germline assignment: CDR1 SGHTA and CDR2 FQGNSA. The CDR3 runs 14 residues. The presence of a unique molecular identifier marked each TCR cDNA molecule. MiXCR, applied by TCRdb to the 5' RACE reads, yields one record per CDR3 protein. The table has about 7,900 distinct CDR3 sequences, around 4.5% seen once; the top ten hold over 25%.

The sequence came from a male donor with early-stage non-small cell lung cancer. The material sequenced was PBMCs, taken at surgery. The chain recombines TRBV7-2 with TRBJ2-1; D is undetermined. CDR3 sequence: CASSSLRADNEQFF. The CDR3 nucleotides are TGTGCCAGCAGCTCGCTCCGGGCCGACAATGAGCAGTTCTTC.